This TCR beta chain came from a study of cytomegalovirus exposure and HLA in healthy donors. Comments on this clone: The antigen is undetermined.

PCR primers comprised 60 Vbeta and 13 Jbeta primers. Profiled with immunoSEQ multiplex PCR; TCRdb holds only in-frame clones, not every one. The data show about 170,000 clones, roughly 85% seen once. The V and J ends lost 0 bases and 2 bases respectively, with 6 bases between them. CDR1 and CDR2 from the germline V gene are SGHRS and YFSETQ. CDR3 length: 13 amino acids. Overall study findings and caveats: In vitro experiments confirmed that three CMV-associated chains were specific for CMV antigens. Sequencing likely generated an artifact that appeared as a cluster of highly shared sequence variants.

Sequenced input: PBMCs. The source is a boy aged 2 to 9 in good health and CMV-seronegative. This chain connects TRBV5-1 to TRBJ2-7; a possible D gene is TRBD1 (5 bases). The CDR3 sequence is CASSLDRTYEQYF. In nucleotides, the CDR3 is TGCGCCAGCAGCTTGGACAGGACCTACGAGCAGTACTTC. Using reference TRBV5-1 and TRBJ2-7 for the parts outside the CDR3, the full variable domain is KAGVTQTPRYLIKTRGQQVTLSCSPISGHRSVSWYQQTPGQGLQFLFEYFSETQRNKGNFPGRFSGRQFSNSRSEMNVSTLELGDSALYLCASSLDRTYEQYFGPGTRLTVT.